This TCR beta chain originates from a study of T-cell memory formation after mild COVID-19. Study summary: TCR clusters mostly belonged to single donors.

TCR alpha and TCR beta cDNA libraries carrying sample barcodes and UMIs were produced by 5'RACE using constant-segment primers. TCRdb reprocessed the 5' RACE reads with MiXCR, giving one entry per CDR3 protein. The table lists more than 150,000 distinct CDR3 sequences, about 18% of them singletons, with around 3.9% in the top ten. Comments on this clonotype: Its antigen is currently unknown.

General study points: Second-wave clones peaking on day 37 lacked confirmed SARS-CoV-2 specificity.

Trimming pared 6 bases from V and 2 bases from J, leaving 21 bases between. The CDR3 is 16 amino acids. CDR1 and CDR2 from the germline V gene are DFQATT and SNEGSKA (reference sequence). The sequence was collected from a man between 18 and 29 years old who had mild COVID-19 (a few samples of this study predate the infection). Cell type and time point are not known. The rearrangement uses TRBV20-1 and TRBJ2-3, with TRBD2 as a possible D gene (7 bases). Sequencing input: PBMCs or a T cell subset sorted from them (not recorded which). CDR3 in DNA: TGCAGTGCCCAGAGAGGGGGGGCGGGGGCCACAGATACGCAGTATTTT. It codes for CSAQRGGAGATDTQYF.